The 18 T cell receptor beta chains given below trace back to one sample, sequenced in a study of shared clonotypes between healthy human individuals. Profiled with immunoSEQ multiplex PCR; TCRdb holds only in-frame clones, not every one. The data show about 2.3 million clones, with approximately 95% seen just once and 0.39% held by the top ten. The sample consisted of naive CD4+ T cells from PBMCs. The subset is: CD45RA+ positively selected. These TCRs come from a man younger than 35 in good health. Some clones in this sample may be carry-over from other donors' samples.

The J gene is TRBJ2-7, the V gene TRBV7-2; 11 nucleotides line up with TRBD2. Germline trimming cut 4 bases from V and 2 bases from J; bases unmatched to any gene: 7. This CDR3 has 16 residues. Germline V CDR1 and CDR2: SGHTA, FQGNSA. CDR3 bases: TGTGCCAGCAGCTCCCGACTAGCGGGATTTCCCTACGAGCAGTACTTC. Translated: CASSSRLAGFPYEQYF.

This chain connects TRBV2 to TRBJ2-1; TRBD1 or TRBD2 may be the D gene (5 bases each). The CDR3 consists of 16 residues. The V end lost 6 bases, the J end lost 3 bases, and 18 bases lay between the germline ends. Germline loops: CDR1 SNHLY, CDR2 FYNNEI. CDR3 in amino acids: CASRELPGRSYNEQFF. The DNA of the CDR3 is TGTGCCAGCAGGGAACTACCGGGACGGAGCTACAATGAGCAGTTCTTC. The full variable domain, completed using reference TRBV2 and TRBJ2-1, is EPEVTQTPSHQVTQMGQEVILRCVPISNHLYFYWYRQILGQKVEFLVSFYNNEISEKSEIFDDQFSVERPDGSNFTLKIRSTKLEDSAMYFCASRELPGRSYNEQFFGPGTRLTVL.

The chain has TRBV19 and TRBJ2-3, with 8 bases aligning to TRBD2. Germline V gene sequence: CDR1 LNHDA, CDR2 SQIVND (reference sequence). The CDR3 runs to 13 residues. The trim removed 10 bases at V and 2 bases at J, leaving 5 bases unmatched. The CDR3 coding sequence is TGTGCCACCCGGGGGGGTACCACAGATACGCAGTATTTT. Protein product: CATRGGTTDTQYF.

The chain uses TRBV5-1 and TRBJ2-6, with D maybe TRBD1 (5 bases). Germline loops: CDR1 SGHRS, CDR2 YFSETQ. The V gene lost 0 bases and the J gene lost 3 bases, with 13 bases spanning the gap. The CDR3 consists of 17 residues. CDR3 sequence: CASSLVEGEGGANVLTF. The CDR3 DNA reads TGCGCCAGCAGCTTGGTCGAAGGGGAAGGTGGGGCCAACGTCCTGACTTTC.

The sample holds one count of this clone. V and J are TRBV25-1 and TRBJ2-2; 7 nucleotides line up with TRBD2. J gave up 5 bases and V 2 bases, and 5 bases lay outside the gene matches. CDR3 length: 15 residues. Germline values: CDR1 MGHDK, CDR2 SYGVNS. DNA of the CDR3: TGTGCCAGCAGTGAAATGGCGGGAGTTACCGGGGAGCTGTTTTTT. As protein: CASSEMAGVTGELFF.

J is TRBJ2-5 and V is TRBV15; TRBD1 is a possible D gene (8 bases). CDR3 size: 16 residues. Looked up from germline, CDR1 is LNHNV and CDR2 is YYDKDF (reference sequence). V lost 1 base and J lost 4, with 16 bases in between. The CDR3 spells CATSRGNRGGGETQYF. Written as DNA, the CDR3 is TGTGCCACCAGCAGAGGAAACAGGGGGGGAGGAGAGACCCAGTACTTC.

The rearrangement joins TRBV7-9 to TRBJ1-5; D is ambiguous. V was cut by 5 bases and J by 5 bases, with 22 bases left in between. Germline values: CDR1 SEHNR, CDR2 FQNEAQ (reference sequence). This CDR3 spans 17 amino acids. The DNA of the CDR3 is TGTGCCAGCAGCAAGAGCCCCGGGGTCCTAACAGATCAGCCCCAGCATTTT. Its translation is CASSKSPGVLTDQPQHF.

V gene TRBV19 combines with J gene TRBJ1-1; no firm D call. CDR3 size: 13 residues. Germline loops: CDR1 LNHDA, CDR2 SQIVND (reference sequence). V was clipped by 5 bases and J by 6 bases, with 13 bases between them. The CDR3 DNA is TGTGCCAGTAGTCCGACGGTGGGGTCTGAAGCTTTCTTT. It codes for CASSPTVGSEAFF.

The chain joins TRBV2 to TRBJ1-4; D not certain. V gave up 9 bases and J gave up 4 bases, with 18 bases separating them. CDR1 SNHLY and CDR2 FYNNEI come from the germline V gene. This CDR3 comprises 15 residues. CDR3 nucleotide sequence: TGTGCCAGTGCCCGCGCCGGCTCGGTTAATGAAAAACTGTTTTTT. It is translated as CASARAGSVNEKLFF. The full variable domain, rest sourced from reference TRBV2 and TRBJ1-4, is EPEVTQTPSHQVTQMGQEVILRCVPISNHLYFYWYRQILGQKVEFLVSFYNNEISEKSEIFDDQFSVERPDGSNFTLKIRSTKLEDSAMYFCASARAGSVNEKLFFGSGTQLSVL.

The chain combines TRBV6-5 with TRBJ1-1, with 7 bases lining up with TRBD1. The ends lost 0 bases at V and 5 bases at J; junction bases unmatched: 9. Germline V gene data show CDR1 as MNHEY and CDR2 as SVGAGI. The CDR3 runs 16 residues. The chain's CDR3 is CASSYSQTGWGTEAFF. The CDR3 coding sequence is TGTGCCAGCAGTTACTCCCAGACAGGGTGGGGGACTGAAGCTTTCTTT.

The CDR3 bases are TGCGCCAGCAGCTGGACGACAGGGGTCTCAGCGAACACTGAAGCTTTCTTT. This gives the protein CASSWTTGVSANTEAFF. The rearrangement links TRBV5-1 to TRBJ1-1, with TRBD1 identical over 8 bases. Germline V gene lookup returns CDR1 SGHRS and CDR2 YFSETQ. The V gene end was trimmed by 3 bases and the J gene end by 1 base; junction bases not matched to a gene: 11. The CDR3 is 17 residues long.

V gene TRBV27 combines with J gene TRBJ2-1, with 11 bases matching TRBD2. Germline V gene lookup returns CDR1 MNHEY and CDR2 SMNVEV (reference sequence). The CDR3 runs 16 residues. After removal of 5 bases from V and 5 bases from J, the junction contained 8 bases not matched to a gene. CDR3 amino acids: CASSTVGLAADNEQFF. CDR3 DNA sequence: TGTGCCAGCAGTACGGTGGGACTAGCGGCCGACAATGAGCAGTTCTTC.

The gene calls are TRBV9 and TRBJ1-5; weak D call: TRBD1 (5 bases). The germline gives CDR1 SGDLS, CDR2 YYNGEE. There are 15 residues in the CDR3. Trimming took off 0 bases at V and 5 bases at J, with 12 bases between the two ends. The CDR3 spells CASSVGGDPDQPQHF. CDR3 DNA: TGTGCCAGCAGCGTAGGGGGGGACCCCGATCAGCCCCAGCATTTT.

This rearrangement joins TRBV9 to TRBJ2-1; D is perhaps TRBD1 (5 bases). V lost 1 base to trimming and J lost 1 base, with 15 bases between them. Looked up from germline, CDR1 is SGDLS and CDR2 is YYNGEE. The CDR3 length is 17 residues. CDR3 protein: CASSVSVHGASYNEQFF. The CDR3 DNA reads as TGTGCCAGCAGCGTAAGCGTTCATGGGGCATCCTACAATGAGCAGTTCTTC.

The J gene is TRBJ2-1, the V gene TRBV21-1; no check of the table's D call, TRBD2, against the DNA was made. TRBV21-1 is described as a pseudogene. The CDR3 is 11 residues long. The CDR3 loop reads CAKSGGNEQFF. The CDR3 bases are TGTGCCAAGAGCGGGGGAAACGAGCAGTTCTTC.

The V call is TRBV4-1, the J call TRBJ2-7; D remains ambiguous. Trimming took off 1 base at V and 4 bases at J, with 14 bases between the two ends. There are 15 residues in the CDR3. Per the germline V gene, CDR1 is MGHRA and CDR2 is YSYEKL. CDR3 sequence: CASSQGIGQAYEQYF. In nucleotides, the CDR3 is TGCGCCAGCAGCCAAGGTATTGGCCAGGCATACGAGCAGTACTTC.

This clone has just one count. The sample carries other DNA sequences with the same CDR3. V usage is TRBV28 and J usage is TRBJ2-5, with 7 bases identical to TRBD1. Germline V gives CDR1 MDHEN, CDR2 SYDVKM. CDR3 length: 14 residues. The V segment lost 5 bases and the J segment 2 bases; nucleotides outside the gene matches: 5. CDR3 DNA sequence: TGTGCCAGCAGTCCAGGACAGGCTCAAGAGACCCAGTACTTC. Translated: CASSPGQAQETQYF. The full variable domain, completed using reference TRBV28 and TRBJ2-5, is DVKVTQSSRYLVKRTGEKVFLECVQDMDHENMFWYRQDPGLGLRLIYFSYDVKMKEKGDIPEGYSVSREKKERFSLILESASTNQTSMYLCASSPGQAQETQYFGPGTRLLVL.

The rearrangement uses TRBV10-3 and TRBJ2-3; TRBD2 is a possible D gene (6 bases). V was cut by 7 bases and J by 5 bases, with 16 bases left in between. The V gene's germline CDR1 is ENHRY and CDR2 SYGVKD. The CDR3 spans 14 residues. Here the CDR3 reads CAIKLGRDGDTQYF. CDR3 nucleotide sequence: TGTGCCATCAAGTTAGGGCGGGACGGAGATACGCAGTATTTT.